The T cell receptor beta chain under discussion was sequenced for a study of identical twins. Whole-study results and caveats: Beta out-of-frame sequences showed weaker excess twin sharing.

TCRdb analysed the 5' RACE reads with MiXCR anew, one entry per CDR3 protein. This table holds hundreds of thousands of distinct CDR3 sequences, roughly 26% found once. Germline lookup yields CDR1 KGHDR and CDR2 SFDVKD. V was cut by 3 bases and J by 10 bases, with 11 bases left in between. The CDR3 contains 12 residues. Points on this clonotype: What it binds is not known.

This sample was also put to use in a study of T cells expressing NK-cell markers. That paper notes: Restriction of sorting to alpha-beta TCR T cells was accomplished in several experiments using an anti-gamma-delta TCR antibody. A range of about 1.0-7.0% of CD8+ T cells consisted of dominant NKG2C+ clonotypes in 6 or 7 donors.

J is TRBJ1-2 and V is TRBV24-1; D perhaps matches TRBD1 (5 bases). Sample: CD4+ T cells sorted from blood. This sequence was found in a young woman in good health. The CDR3 reads CATSDVAGIYTF. The DNA of the CDR3 is TGTGCCACCAGTGATGTCGCAGGGATCTACACCTTC.